The clone carrying this TCR beta chain was counted between two and nine times. What it binds is not known. The source of the sample is a study of T cell repertoires in cytomegalovirus infection. Study-level background: It was recently identified HLA-C-restricted and well-studied HLA-B-restricted CMV epitopes that the study used. CMV infection and matching HLA type were both indicated by public TCR beta signatures.

This CDR3 spans 13 amino acids. The germline V gene encodes CDR1 MDHEN and CDR2 SYDVKM. V was shortened by 3 bases and J by 5 bases, with 10 bases between the two germline ends. A single record per CDR3 protein comes from TCRdb applying MiXCR to the reads. The sample has roughly 120,000 distinct CDR3 sequences, 30% to 35% seen once. The study, taken as a whole, reports: Within the response measured ex vivo, HLA-C-restricted CMV-specific TCR beta clonotypes were dominant. Carriers of CMV plus the relevant HLA were identified by cumulative public TCR beta family frequency.

Material: CD8+ T cells from cultured PBMCs, obtained from culture after CMV antigen stimulation. The genes are TRBV28 and TRBJ1-1, with D possibly TRBD1 on 6 matching bases. The clonotype was recovered from a human donor in good health (CMV status not recorded). Some clones in this sample may be carry-over from other donors' samples. CDR3: CASSLGARTEAFF. For the CDR3, the DNA is TGTGCCAGCAGTTTGGGGGCGAGGACTGAAGCTTTCTTT.